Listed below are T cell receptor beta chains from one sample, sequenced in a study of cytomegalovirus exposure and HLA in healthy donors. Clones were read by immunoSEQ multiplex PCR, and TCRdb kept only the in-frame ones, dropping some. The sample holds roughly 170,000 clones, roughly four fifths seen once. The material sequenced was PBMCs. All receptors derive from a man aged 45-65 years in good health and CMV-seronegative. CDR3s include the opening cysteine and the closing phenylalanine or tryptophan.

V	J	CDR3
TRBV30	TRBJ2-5	CAWSVLGGSRETQYF
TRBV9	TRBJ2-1	CASSVQASGRAYEQFF
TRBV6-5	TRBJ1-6	CASSFHLSPNSPLHF
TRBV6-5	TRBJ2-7	CASRYRRETPYEQYF
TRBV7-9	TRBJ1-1	CASNGDRGPTEAFF
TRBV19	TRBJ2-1	CASKFLGTGVNEQFF
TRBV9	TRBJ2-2	CASSVSIAVNTGELFF
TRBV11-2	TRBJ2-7	CASSRTTGDSYEQYF
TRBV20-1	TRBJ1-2	CSAPRTAGYTF
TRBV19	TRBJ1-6	CASRQGNSYNSPLHF
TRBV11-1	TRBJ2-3	CASSFSGSPEDTQYF
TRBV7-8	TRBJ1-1	CASSLEPGMGTEAFF
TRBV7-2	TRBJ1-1	CAEVRNTEAFF
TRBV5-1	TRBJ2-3	CASSLQGLPSTDTQYF
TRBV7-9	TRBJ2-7	CASSLGLAGGSYEQYF
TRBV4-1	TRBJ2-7	CASSPSGGYEQYF
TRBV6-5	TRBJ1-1	CASSYPGQGMNTEAFF
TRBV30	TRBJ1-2	CAWSTGGYGYTF
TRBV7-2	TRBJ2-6	CASSLWTSAGANVLTF
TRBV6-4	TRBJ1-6	CASSDRAGVNSPLHF
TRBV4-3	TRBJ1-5	CASSQGFGEVTPQHF
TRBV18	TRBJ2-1	CASSPPGLAGGWSSYNEQFF
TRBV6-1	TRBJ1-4	CASSEDRGIANEKLFF
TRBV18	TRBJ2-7	CASSPLATSDYEQYF
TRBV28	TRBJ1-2	CASRTGAGGGGYTF
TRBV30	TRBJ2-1	CAWRREVYEQFF
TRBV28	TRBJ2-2	CASAHGGTPNTGELFF
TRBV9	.	CASSVAQGTYEQYF
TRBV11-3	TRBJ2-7	CASSPRDRTYEQYF
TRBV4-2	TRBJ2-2	CASSQDWGGTGELFF
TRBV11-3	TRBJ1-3	CASSESRSNTIYF
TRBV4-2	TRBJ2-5	CASSQDLLGTQYF
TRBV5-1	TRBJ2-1	CASSYSGGALYNEQFF
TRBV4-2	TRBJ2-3	CASSQEAASGVERTDTQYF
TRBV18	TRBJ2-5	CASSLQGKSVQETQYF
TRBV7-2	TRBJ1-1	CASSLPTGTHTEAFF
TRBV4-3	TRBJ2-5	CASSQRGLAGETQYF
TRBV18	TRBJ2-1	CASSPPRAGVYNEQFF
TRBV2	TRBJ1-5	CASSRYGTGDQPQHF
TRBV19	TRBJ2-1	CASSILGGVWPRMQFF
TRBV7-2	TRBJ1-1	CASSPSRTTNTEAFF
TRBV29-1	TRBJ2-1	CSWTGSETNYNEQFF
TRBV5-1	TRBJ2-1	CASSLLGTGVQIGSYNEQFF